The sequence of this T cell receptor beta chain was determined in a study of blood T cells in healthy people across ages. This clonotype showed up just a few times. Its antigen is unidentified. The use of a sample-barcoded 5' primer and a J-beta primer mix characterized a second PCR of roughly 7 to 12 cycles. In TCRdb, the 5' RACE reads were re-called with MiXCR into one record per CDR3 protein. The data contain about 1.5 million distinct CDR3 sequences, roughly 43% of them singletons. V was pared by 0 bases and J by 1 base, with 9 bases between. Germline assignment: CDR1 DFQATT and CDR2 SNEGSKA (reference sequence). CDR3 size: 14 residues. Overall study results and limits: Strong correlation existed between TCR beta diversity and naive T cell percentage.

Sequencing was carried out using blood. This chain connects TRBV20-1 to TRBJ2-5; D remains unclear. The TCR sequence derives from a woman aged 18-29 years in good health. Written as DNA, the CDR3 is TGCAGTGCTAGAGACCAGACCTTCCAAGAGACCCAGTACTTC. Translation gives CSARDQTFQETQYF.